This TCR beta chain was sequenced for a study of vaccination and CD4 T cells after COVID-19. Oncomine TCR Beta short-read sequencing was applied to DNA from cultured CD4+ T cells. TCRdb fed the PCR reads into MiXCR, producing one record per CDR3 protein. Of over 10,000 distinct CDR3 sequences in the sample, about three fifths are singletons; the top ten hold around 20%. Comments on this clonotype: What it binds is not known.

As for treatment: approximately 9-day PBMC culture with coronavirus spike peptide pools or control peptides (ViraFEST assay). The germline CDR1 and CDR2 sequences are SEHNR and FQNEAQ (reference sequence). This CDR3 comprises 15 residues. Trimming left V 3 bases short and J 5 bases short, with 16 bases between. The sequence was obtained from a human donor with COVID-19. The source material was cultured CD4+ T cells from blood, sampled after SARS-CoV-2 vaccination. The chain carries TRBV7-9 and TRBJ1-1; possible D gene TRBD1, 6 bases. The CDR3 coding sequence is TGTGCCAGCAGCTTGGAAGGGGGGCCGGGAACTGAAGCTTTCTTT. Amino acid sequence: CASSLEGGPGTEAFF. Drawing the rest from reference TRBV7-9 and TRBJ1-1, the complete variable domain is DTGVSQNPRHKITKRGQNVTFRCDPISEHNRLYWYRQTLGQGPEFLTYFQNEAQLEKSRLLSDRFSAERPKGSFSTLEIQRTEQGDSAMYLCASSLEGGPGTEAFFGQGTRLTVV.